In this sample, the clone carrying this TCR beta chain turned up many times. Amplification of TCR beta CDR3 regions used RNA as the template. An initial round of RT-PCR targeting the TCR CDR3 relied on the HTBI primer set. TCRdb processed the multiplex PCR reads anew with MiXCR; each CDR3 protein has one entry. The sample has over 450,000 distinct CDR3 sequences, about an eighth seen once. This sample stems from a study of T cells in Graves' hyperthyroidism and ophthalmopathy. Trimming left V 3 bases short and J 9 bases short, with 15 bases between. The CDR3 loop spans 14 amino acids. CDR1 is SGHAT, CDR2 FQNNGV, per germline. Stable disease denoted Graves' hyperthyroidism without ophthalmopathy progression within 18 months.

The chain uses TRBV11-2 and TRBJ2-1, with TRBD2 as a possible D gene (6 bases). Specimen: blood. The sequence was obtained from a woman aged 18-30 years with Graves' hyperthyroidism. The CDR3 region is CASSFSGVPGEQFF. CDR3 bases: TGTGCCAGCAGCTTTAGCGGAGTCCCTGGTGAGCAGTTCTTC.